This is a list of T cell receptor beta chains from one sample in a study of blood T cell repertoires in COVID-19. Method: immunoSEQ multiplex PCR; TCRdb's copy keeps in-frame clones and lacks some. The table shows 80,000 to 95,000 clones, with around four fifths occurring only once. Sequencing was done on a sample of peripheral blood. The receptor set was obtained from a woman aged 80 or over with active or convalescent COVID-19. Each CDR3 is given with its conserved first and last residue. The D gene is left open where the match is weak. The size of a clone is reported for some rows only, either as once, few or many, or as a class for expanded clones.

clone_size: NA
v_call: TRBV20-1
cdr3_length: 14
d_call: NA
j_call: TRBJ2-2
cdr3_aa: CSASQQVPAGELFF
cdr3_nt: TGCAGTGCTAGTCAACAGGTGCCGGCGGGGGAGCTGTTTTTT

clone_size: NA
v_call: TRBV11-2
cdr3_length: 15
d_call: NA
j_call: TRBJ1-3
cdr3_aa: CASSSQGATGNTIYF
cdr3_nt: TGTGCCAGCAGCTCACAGGGTGCTACTGGAAACACCATATATTTT

clone_size: NA
v_call: TRBV7-2
cdr3_length: 14
d_call: NA
j_call: TRBJ1-5
cdr3_aa: CASSLTGFNQPQHF
cdr3_nt: TGTGCCAGCAGCTTAACAGGTTTCAATCAGCCCCAGCATTTT

clone_size: NA
v_call: TRBV27
cdr3_length: 17
d_call: TRBD2
j_call: TRBJ2-7
cdr3_aa: CASSFQWTSGGVYEQYF
cdr3_nt: TGTGCCAGCAGTTTCCAATGGACTAGCGGGGGGGTATACGAGCAGTACTTC

clone_size: NA
v_call: TRBV21-1
cdr3_length: 21
d_call: NA
j_call: TRBJ2-3
cdr3_aa: CASSYRSGLARVDPYTDTQYF
cdr3_nt: TGTGCCAGCAGCTACAGGTCCGGACTAGCGCGAGTTGACCCCTACACAGATACGCAGTATTTT

clone_size: NA
v_call: TRBV5-4
cdr3_length: 18
d_call: TRBD2
j_call: TRBJ2-1
cdr3_aa: CASSPPQFQLAGDDEQFF
cdr3_nt: TGTGCCAGCAGCCCCCCTCAGTTTCAGTTGGCGGGAGACGATGAGCAGTTCTTC

clone_size: NA
v_call: TRBV5-5
cdr3_length: 19
d_call: TRBD2
j_call: TRBJ2-1
cdr3_aa: CASSLGRLAGGLNYNEQFF
cdr3_nt: TGTGCCAGCAGCTTGGGTAGACTAGCGGGGGGGCTAAACTACAATGAGCAGTTCTTC

clone_size: NA
v_call: TRBV28
cdr3_length: 15
d_call: NA
j_call: TRBJ1-1
cdr3_aa: CASSPIGVANTEAFF
cdr3_nt: TGTGCCAGCAGTCCTATCGGGGTAGCGAACACTGAAGCTTTCTTT

clone_size: NA
v_call: TRBV7-9
cdr3_length: 15
d_call: NA
j_call: TRBJ2-4
cdr3_aa: CASSLWLPHTNIQYF
cdr3_nt: TGTGCCAGCAGCTTATGGCTGCCCCATACCAACATTCAGTACTTC

clone_size: NA
v_call: TRBV28
cdr3_length: 15
d_call: NA
j_call: TRBJ2-7
cdr3_aa: CASRVGGQSTYEQYF
cdr3_nt: TGTGCCAGCAGAGTCGGGGGTCAATCCACCTACGAGCAGTACTTC

clone_size: NA
v_call: TRBV5-4
cdr3_length: 15
d_call: NA
j_call: TRBJ1-1
cdr3_aa: CASSLVRGLNTEAFF
cdr3_nt: TGTGCCAGCAGCTTGGTCAGGGGACTGAACACTGAAGCTTTCTTT

clone_size: once
v_call: TRBV3-1/TRBV3-2
cdr3_length: 15
d_call: TRBD2
j_call: TRBJ2-5
cdr3_aa: CASSPTSGGVGTQYF
cdr3_nt: TGTGCCAGCTCCCCGACTAGCGGGGGTGTGGGGACCCAGTACTTC

clone_size: NA
v_call: TRBV5-1
cdr3_length: 16
d_call: NA
j_call: TRBJ2-7
cdr3_aa: CASSLGSSVYSYEQYF
cdr3_nt: TGCGCCAGCAGCTTGGGCTCCAGCGTGTACTCCTACGAGCAGTACTTC

clone_size: NA
v_call: TRBV6-2/TRBV6-3
cdr3_length: 15
d_call: NA
j_call: TRBJ2-2
cdr3_aa: CASSVQGSNTGELFF
cdr3_nt: TGTGCCAGCAGTGTACAGGGTTCGAACACCGGGGAGCTGTTTTTT

clone_size: once
v_call: TRBV9
cdr3_length: 16
d_call: TRBD2
j_call: TRBJ2-1
cdr3_aa: CASSVESGRGYNEQFF
cdr3_nt: TGTGCCAGCAGCGTAGAGAGCGGGAGGGGCTACAATGAGCAGTTCTTC

clone_size: NA
v_call: TRBV7-2
cdr3_length: 15
d_call: NA
j_call: TRBJ1-3
cdr3_aa: CASSLDGVTGNTIYF
cdr3_nt: TGTGCCAGCAGCTTAGACGGGGTAACAGGAAACACCATATATTTT

clone_size: few
v_call: TRBV28
cdr3_length: 15
d_call: TRBD1
j_call: TRBJ1-5
cdr3_aa: CASSLQGGSNQPQHF
cdr3_nt: TGTGCCAGCAGTCTCCAGGGGGGTAGCAATCAGCCCCAGCATTTT

clone_size: NA
v_call: TRBV28
cdr3_length: 15
d_call: NA
j_call: TRBJ1-5
cdr3_aa: CASSPPESGNQPQHF
cdr3_nt: TGTGCCAGCAGTCCCCCTGAGTCGGGCAATCAGCCCCAGCATTTT

clone_size: once
v_call: TRBV19
cdr3_length: 13
d_call: NA
j_call: TRBJ2-7
cdr3_aa: CASSNPGRYEQYF
cdr3_nt: TGTGCCAGTAGTAACCCGGGGAGGTACGAGCAGTACTTC

clone_size: NA
v_call: TRBV5-6
cdr3_length: 17
d_call: TRBD1
j_call: TRBJ2-2
cdr3_aa: CASSGRDRVVETGELFF
cdr3_nt: TGTGCCAGCAGCGGGAGGGACAGGGTAGTTGAAACCGGGGAGCTGTTTTTT

clone_size: NA
v_call: TRBV19
cdr3_length: 16
d_call: TRBD1
j_call: TRBJ1-3
cdr3_aa: CASSPQPGQVANTIYF
cdr3_nt: TGTGCCAGTAGTCCCCAACCGGGACAGGTGGCAAACACCATATATTTT

clone_size: NA
v_call: TRBV11-2
cdr3_length: 14
d_call: TRBD1
j_call: TRBJ2-7
cdr3_aa: CASSPDRGTYEQYF
cdr3_nt: TGTGCCAGCAGCCCGGACAGGGGGACCTACGAGCAGTACTTC

clone_size: NA
v_call: TRBV27
cdr3_length: 15
d_call: TRBD2
j_call: TRBJ2-7
cdr3_aa: CASSSPRTSGYEQYF
cdr3_nt: TGTGCCAGCAGTTCCCCCCGGACTAGCGGCTACGAGCAGTACTTC

clone_size: NA
v_call: TRBV11-2
cdr3_length: 16
d_call: NA
j_call: TRBJ2-3
cdr3_aa: CASSLLRVVRTDTQYF
cdr3_nt: TGTGCCAGCAGCTTACTCCGGGTCGTCCGCACAGATACGCAGTATTTT

clone_size: NA
v_call: TRBV5-1
cdr3_length: 15
d_call: NA
j_call: TRBJ1-1
cdr3_aa: CASSLESTPAAEAFF
cdr3_nt: TGCGCCAGCAGCCTCGAATCGACACCCGCCGCTGAAGCTTTCTTT

clone_size: NA
v_call: TRBV4-3
cdr3_length: 17
d_call: NA
j_call: TRBJ1-3
cdr3_aa: CASSPRLSANSGNTIYF
cdr3_nt: TGCGCCAGCAGCCCGCGGCTTTCGGCGAACTCTGGAAACACCATATATTTT

clone_size: NA
v_call: TRBV6-2/TRBV6-3
cdr3_length: 13
d_call: NA
j_call: TRBJ1-2
cdr3_aa: CASSWSGAYGYTF
cdr3_nt: TGTGCCAGCAGTTGGTCGGGAGCCTATGGCTACACCTTC

clone_size: NA
v_call: TRBV5-1
cdr3_length: 14
d_call: TRBD1
j_call: TRBJ1-2
cdr3_aa: CASSSQTGGYGYTF
cdr3_nt: TGCGCCAGCAGCTCACAAACAGGGGGCTATGGCTACACCTTC

clone_size: once
v_call: TRBV5-1
cdr3_length: 16
d_call: NA
j_call: TRBJ1-1
cdr3_aa: CASSRWETGSNTEAFF
cdr3_nt: TGCGCCAGCAGCCGATGGGAAACAGGTTCGAACACTGAAGCTTTCTTT

clone_size: NA
v_call: TRBV21-1
cdr3_length: 16
d_call: NA
j_call: TRBJ1-6
cdr3_aa: CASSKARDRANSPLHF
cdr3_nt: TGTGCCAGCAGCAAAGCGCGAGACAGGGCTAATTCACCCCTCCACTTT

clone_size: NA
v_call: TRBV27
cdr3_length: 17
d_call: NA
j_call: TRBJ2-3
cdr3_aa: CASSYRFRGASTDTQYF
cdr3_nt: TGTGCCAGCAGTTATCGATTCCGGGGGGCGAGCACAGATACGCAGTATTTT

clone_size: NA
v_call: TRBV29-1
cdr3_length: 12
d_call: NA
j_call: TRBJ2-3
cdr3_aa: CSAIKTGDTQYF
cdr3_nt: TGCAGCGCCATAAAGACAGGAGATACGCAGTATTTT

clone_size: NA
v_call: TRBV27
cdr3_length: 15
d_call: TRBD2
j_call: TRBJ2-7
cdr3_aa: CASRVTSGATYEQYF
cdr3_nt: TGTGCCAGCAGAGTAACTAGCGGGGCAACTTACGAGCAGTACTTC

clone_size: NA
v_call: TRBV7-3
cdr3_length: 16
d_call: TRBD2
j_call: TRBJ2-3
cdr3_aa: CASSLITSGGAGTQYF
cdr3_nt: TGTGCCAGCAGCTTGATTACTAGCGGGGGGGCCGGTACGCAGTATTTT

clone_size: NA
v_call: TRBV29-1
cdr3_length: 15
d_call: NA
j_call: TRBJ2-1
cdr3_aa: CSVEGVREAYNEQFF
cdr3_nt: TGCAGCGTTGAGGGCGTCAGGGAAGCCTACAATGAGCAGTTCTTC

clone_size: NA
v_call: TRBV28
cdr3_length: 13
d_call: NA
j_call: TRBJ1-1
cdr3_aa: CASSFPGYSQAFF
cdr3_nt: TGTGCCAGCAGTTTCCCCGGCTATAGCCAAGCTTTCTTT

clone_size: NA
v_call: TRBV29-1
cdr3_length: 13
d_call: NA
j_call: TRBJ2-7
cdr3_aa: CSVGMRSSYEQYF
cdr3_nt: TGCAGCGTTGGAATGAGGAGCTCCTACGAGCAGTACTTC

clone_size: NA
v_call: TRBV19
cdr3_length: 13
d_call: NA
j_call: TRBJ2-2
cdr3_aa: CASSILNTGELFF
cdr3_nt: TGTGCCAGTAGTATTCTGAACACCGGGGAGCTGTTTTTT

clone_size: NA
v_call: TRBV29-1
cdr3_length: 13
d_call: TRBD1
j_call: TRBJ1-1
cdr3_aa: CSDRQGKRDEAFF
cdr3_nt: TGCAGCGATAGACAGGGGAAGAGGGATGAAGCTTTCTTT

clone_size: NA
v_call: TRBV7-2
cdr3_length: 11
d_call: NA
j_call: TRBJ2-1
cdr3_aa: CASSFFNEQFF
cdr3_nt: TGTGCCAGCAGCTTCTTCAATGAGCAGTTCTTC

clone_size: NA
v_call: TRBV28
cdr3_length: 18
d_call: TRBD1
j_call: TRBJ1-4
cdr3_aa: CASSQTGTGGRTNEKLFF
cdr3_nt: TGTGCCAGCAGCCAAACCGGGACAGGGGGCAGGACTAATGAAAAACTGTTTTTT

clone_size: NA
v_call: TRBV29-1
cdr3_length: 14
d_call: TRBD2
j_call: TRBJ2-2
cdr3_aa: CSVLAGANTGELFF
cdr3_nt: TGCAGCGTCCTAGCGGGGGCCAACACCGGGGAGCTGTTTTTT

clone_size: NA
v_call: TRBV9
cdr3_length: 16
d_call: TRBD2
j_call: TRBJ2-1
cdr3_aa: CASSVETSGGRNEQFF
cdr3_nt: TGTGCCAGCAGCGTGGAGACTAGCGGGGGCAGAAATGAGCAGTTCTTC

clone_size: NA
v_call: TRBV7-2
cdr3_length: 14
d_call: NA
j_call: TRBJ1-4
cdr3_aa: CASSLAGEGEKLFF
cdr3_nt: TGTGCCAGCAGCTTAGCCGGCGAGGGCGAAAAACTGTTTTTT